There are a few counts of the clone carrying this TCR beta chain. Per the germline V gene, CDR1 is MGHRA and CDR2 is YSYEKL. The CDR3 has 19 residues. Trimming cost V 4 bases and J 4 bases; bases outside gene matches: 14. This entry comes from a study of blood T cell repertoires in COVID-19. Study-wide background: Material from acute and convalescent COVID-19 was sourced from the United States, Italy and Spain. Sample material is recorded as cDNA or gDNA derived from T cells, B-cell-depleted T cells, or PBMCs.

Original methodology: How many nucleated cells were present was estimated from reference gene primer amplification. The protocol was immunoSEQ multiplex PCR, while the TCRdb copy is restricted to in-frame clones and leaves out a portion. V, J and clone size are those of that table, while D and trimming were read from the DNA. The data hold around 270,000 clones, with around nine tenths observed a single time. This sequence joins TRBV4-1 and TRBJ2-2, with 11 bases matching TRBD1. What was sequenced was peripheral blood. The TCR comes from a middle-aged man who had recovered from COVID-19. The CDR3 DNA follows: TGCGCCAGCAGCCGGATGACAGGACAGGGGGCGACGGGCACCGGGGAGCTGTTTTTT. Encoded protein: CASSRMTGQGATGTGELFF.